These T cell receptor beta chains were read from a single sample in a study of cytomegalovirus exposure and HLA in healthy donors. Profiled with immunoSEQ multiplex PCR; TCRdb holds only in-frame clones, not every one. This sample's table reports around 200,000 clones. Sequencing was performed on PBMCs. The receptor set was obtained from a woman aged 18-35 years in good health and CMV-seropositive. Both conserved end residues are trimmed from each CDR3.

J gene,V gene,CDR3 length,CDR3 protein
TRBJ1-2,TRBV7-9,12,ASSSADRVYGYT
TRBJ2-2,TRBV2,10,ASSIDTGELF
TRBJ2-1,TRBV11-2,11,ASSFSEYNEQF
TRBJ1-3,TRBV4-1,14,ASSLAYGGSGNTIY
TRBJ1-3,TRBV5-6,14,ASSLLGSYSGNTIY
TRBJ1-4,TRBV18,12,ASSADRGGEKLF
TRBJ2-2,TRBV5-1,12,ASSSGGGTGELF
TRBJ2-7,TRBV12-5,11,ASGTSGDYEQY
TRBJ2-2,TRBV5-1,13,ASSSAGGNTGELF
TRBJ2-5,TRBV2,12,ASSVAGVGETQY
TRBJ2-2,TRBV14,17,ASSHPPGLAGGQSGELF
TRBJ2-5,TRBV11-3,14,ASSLGSGGAFETQY
TRBJ2-5,TRBV5-5,13,ASSFPGQEGETQY
TRBJ2-1,TRBV5-1,12,ASSLSSSTNEQF
TRBJ2-1,TRBV27,16,ASTKKTSERQPHNEQF
TRBJ2-1,TRBV6-6,10,ASTPSYVEQF
TRBJ2-7,TRBV11-2,12,ASSGGGLAYEQY
TRBJ2-7,TRBV2,13,ASRGTSGGSPEQY
TRBJ1-6,TRBV5-6,12,ASSFGQWLSPLH
TRBJ1-2,TRBV6-1,11,ASSEIGTTVYT
-,TRBV5-1,11,ASSRTSDHEQY
-,TRBV6-6,14,ASRSQTRDRPYEQY
TRBJ2-1,TRBV5-1,10,ASSLTSNEQF
TRBJ2-3,TRBV5-1,13,ASSLQGEGTDTQY
TRBJ2-5,TRBV10-3,13,AISESWQSYEEQY
TRBJ1-2,TRBV19,13,ASSIRVSGDYGYT
TRBJ2-1,TRBV7-8,13,ASSSIADSYNEQF